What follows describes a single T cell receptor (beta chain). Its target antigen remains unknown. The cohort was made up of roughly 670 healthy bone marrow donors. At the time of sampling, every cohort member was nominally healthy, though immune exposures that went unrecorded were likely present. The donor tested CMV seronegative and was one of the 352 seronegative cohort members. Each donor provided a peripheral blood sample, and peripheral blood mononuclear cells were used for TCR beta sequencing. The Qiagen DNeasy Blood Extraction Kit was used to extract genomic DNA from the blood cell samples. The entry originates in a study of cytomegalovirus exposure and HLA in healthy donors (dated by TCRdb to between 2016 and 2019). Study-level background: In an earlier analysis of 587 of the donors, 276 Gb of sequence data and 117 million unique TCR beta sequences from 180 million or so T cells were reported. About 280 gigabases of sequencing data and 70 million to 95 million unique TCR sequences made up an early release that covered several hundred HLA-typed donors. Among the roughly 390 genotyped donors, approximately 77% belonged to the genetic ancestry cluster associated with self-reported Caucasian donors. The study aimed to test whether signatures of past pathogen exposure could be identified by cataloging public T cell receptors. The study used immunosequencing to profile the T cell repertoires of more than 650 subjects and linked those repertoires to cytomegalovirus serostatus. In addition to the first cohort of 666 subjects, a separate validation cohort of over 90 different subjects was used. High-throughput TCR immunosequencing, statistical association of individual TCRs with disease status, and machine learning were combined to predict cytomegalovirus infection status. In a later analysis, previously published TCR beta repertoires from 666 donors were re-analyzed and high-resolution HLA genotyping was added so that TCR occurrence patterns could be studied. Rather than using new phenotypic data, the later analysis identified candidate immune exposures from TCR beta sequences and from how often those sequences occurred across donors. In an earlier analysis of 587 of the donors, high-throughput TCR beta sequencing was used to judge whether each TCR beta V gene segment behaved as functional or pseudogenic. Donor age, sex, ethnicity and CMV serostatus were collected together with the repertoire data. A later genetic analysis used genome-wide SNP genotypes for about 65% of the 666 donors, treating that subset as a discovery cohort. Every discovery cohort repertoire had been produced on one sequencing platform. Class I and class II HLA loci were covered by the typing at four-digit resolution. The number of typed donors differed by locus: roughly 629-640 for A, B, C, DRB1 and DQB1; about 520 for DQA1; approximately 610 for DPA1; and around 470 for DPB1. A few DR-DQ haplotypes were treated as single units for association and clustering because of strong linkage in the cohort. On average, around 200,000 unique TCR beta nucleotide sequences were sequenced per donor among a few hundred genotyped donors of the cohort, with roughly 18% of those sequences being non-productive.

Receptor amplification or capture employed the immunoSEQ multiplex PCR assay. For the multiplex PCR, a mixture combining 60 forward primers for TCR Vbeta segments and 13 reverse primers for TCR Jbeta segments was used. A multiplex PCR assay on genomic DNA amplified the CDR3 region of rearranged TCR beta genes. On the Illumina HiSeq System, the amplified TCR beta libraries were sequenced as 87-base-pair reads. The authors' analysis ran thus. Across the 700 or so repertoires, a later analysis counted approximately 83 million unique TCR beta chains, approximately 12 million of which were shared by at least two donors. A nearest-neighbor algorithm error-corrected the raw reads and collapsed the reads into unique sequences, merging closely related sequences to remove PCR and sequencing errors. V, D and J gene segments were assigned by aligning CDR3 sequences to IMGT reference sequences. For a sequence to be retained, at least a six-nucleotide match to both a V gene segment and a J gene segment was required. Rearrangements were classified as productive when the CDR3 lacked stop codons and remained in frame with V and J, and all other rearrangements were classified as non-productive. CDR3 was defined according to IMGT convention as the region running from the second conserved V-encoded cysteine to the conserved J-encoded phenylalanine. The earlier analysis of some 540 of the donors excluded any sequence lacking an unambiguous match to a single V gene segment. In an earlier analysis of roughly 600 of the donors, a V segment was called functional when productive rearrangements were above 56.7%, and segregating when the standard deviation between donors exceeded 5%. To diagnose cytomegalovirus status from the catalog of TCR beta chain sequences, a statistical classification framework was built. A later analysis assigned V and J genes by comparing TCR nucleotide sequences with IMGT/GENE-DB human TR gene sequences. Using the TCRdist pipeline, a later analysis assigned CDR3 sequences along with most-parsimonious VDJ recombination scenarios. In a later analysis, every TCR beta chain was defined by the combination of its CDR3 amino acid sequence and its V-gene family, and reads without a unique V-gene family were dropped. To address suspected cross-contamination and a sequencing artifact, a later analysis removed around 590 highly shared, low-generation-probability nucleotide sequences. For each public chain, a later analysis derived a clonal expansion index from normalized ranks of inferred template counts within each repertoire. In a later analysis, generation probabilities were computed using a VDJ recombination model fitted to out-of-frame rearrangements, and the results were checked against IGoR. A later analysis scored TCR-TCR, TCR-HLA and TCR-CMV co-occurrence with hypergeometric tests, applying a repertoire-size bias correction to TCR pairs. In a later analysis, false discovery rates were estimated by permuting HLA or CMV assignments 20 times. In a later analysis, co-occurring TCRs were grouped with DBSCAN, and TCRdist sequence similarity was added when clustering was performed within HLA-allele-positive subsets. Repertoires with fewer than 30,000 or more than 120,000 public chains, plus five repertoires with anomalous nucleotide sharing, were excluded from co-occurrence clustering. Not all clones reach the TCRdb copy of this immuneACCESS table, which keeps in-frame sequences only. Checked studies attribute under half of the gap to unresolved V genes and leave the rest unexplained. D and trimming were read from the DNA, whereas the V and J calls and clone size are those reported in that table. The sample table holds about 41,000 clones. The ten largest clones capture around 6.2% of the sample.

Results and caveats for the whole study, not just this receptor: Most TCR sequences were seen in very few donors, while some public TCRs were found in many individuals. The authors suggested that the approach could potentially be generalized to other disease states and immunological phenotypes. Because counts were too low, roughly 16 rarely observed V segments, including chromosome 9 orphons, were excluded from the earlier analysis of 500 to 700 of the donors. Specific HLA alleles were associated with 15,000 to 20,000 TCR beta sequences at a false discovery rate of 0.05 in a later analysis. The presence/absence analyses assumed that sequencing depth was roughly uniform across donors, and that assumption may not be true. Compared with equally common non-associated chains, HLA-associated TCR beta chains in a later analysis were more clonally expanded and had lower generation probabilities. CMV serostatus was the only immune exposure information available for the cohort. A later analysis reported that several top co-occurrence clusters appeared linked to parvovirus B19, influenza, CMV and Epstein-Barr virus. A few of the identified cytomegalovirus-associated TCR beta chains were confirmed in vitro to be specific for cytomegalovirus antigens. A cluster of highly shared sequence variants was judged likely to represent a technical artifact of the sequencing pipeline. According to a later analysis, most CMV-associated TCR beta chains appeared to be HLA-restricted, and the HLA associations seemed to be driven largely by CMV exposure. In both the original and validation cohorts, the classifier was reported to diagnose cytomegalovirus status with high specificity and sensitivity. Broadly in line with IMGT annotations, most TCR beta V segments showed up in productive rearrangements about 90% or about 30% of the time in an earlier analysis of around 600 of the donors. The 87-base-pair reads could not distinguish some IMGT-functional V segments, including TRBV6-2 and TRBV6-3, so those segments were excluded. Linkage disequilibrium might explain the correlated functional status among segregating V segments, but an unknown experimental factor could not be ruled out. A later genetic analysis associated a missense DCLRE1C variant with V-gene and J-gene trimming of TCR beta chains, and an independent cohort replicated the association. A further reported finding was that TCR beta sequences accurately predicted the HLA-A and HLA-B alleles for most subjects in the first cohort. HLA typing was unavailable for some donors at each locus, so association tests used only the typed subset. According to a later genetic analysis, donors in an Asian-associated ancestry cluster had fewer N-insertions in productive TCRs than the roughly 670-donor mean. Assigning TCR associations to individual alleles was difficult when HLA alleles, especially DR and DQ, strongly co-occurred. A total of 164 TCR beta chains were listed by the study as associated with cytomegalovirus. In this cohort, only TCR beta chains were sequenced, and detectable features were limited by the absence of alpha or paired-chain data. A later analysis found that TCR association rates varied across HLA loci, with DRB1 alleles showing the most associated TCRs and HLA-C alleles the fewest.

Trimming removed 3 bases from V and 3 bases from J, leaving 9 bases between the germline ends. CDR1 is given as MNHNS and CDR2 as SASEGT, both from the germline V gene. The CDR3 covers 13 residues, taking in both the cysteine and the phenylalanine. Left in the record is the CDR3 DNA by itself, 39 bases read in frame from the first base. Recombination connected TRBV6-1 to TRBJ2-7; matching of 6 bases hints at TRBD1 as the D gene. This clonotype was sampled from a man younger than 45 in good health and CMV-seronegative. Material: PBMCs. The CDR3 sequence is CASSDQGRYEQYF. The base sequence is TGTGCCAGCAGTGACCAGGGGCGCTACGAGCAGTACTTC.